These 32 T cell receptor beta chains were all obtained from the same sample, sequenced in a study of cytomegalovirus exposure and HLA in healthy donors. Sequencing was performed with immunoSEQ multiplex PCR; in TCRdb, only in-frame clones are kept and a portion is missing. The repertoire holds over 200,000 clones, over 65% seen once, with roughly 5.4% in the top ten. Material for sequencing was PBMCs. All receptors come from a young woman in good health and CMV-seronegative.

This clone was picked up one time. The CDR3 DNA reads as TGTGCCTGGAGTGTACCCGTCCCGGGACTAGCGGGAGGATCGAACACCGGGGAGCTGTTTTTT. It translates to CAWSVPVPGLAGGSNTGELFF. This chain joins TRBV30 and TRBJ2-2; TRBD2 matches at 15 bases. This CDR3 comprises 21 residues. Trimming removed 0 bases from V and 0 bases from J; junction bases left unmatched: 11. Germline V gene lookup returns CDR1 GTSNPN and CDR2 SVGIG (reference sequence).

V and J are TRBV2 and TRBJ2-1; perhaps TRBD1 as D (5 bases). Germline V gives CDR1 SNHLY, CDR2 FYNNEI. The germline V and J ends were trimmed by 1 base and 7 bases, with 11 bases remaining between them. This CDR3 region has 14 residues. CDR3 bases: TGTGCCAGCAGTGAAGACAGGTTCAGGAATGAGCAGTTCTTC. Translation gives CASSEDRFRNEQFF.

The chain couples TRBV7-9 to TRBJ2-7; 8 bases are a match to TRBD2. V was pared by 11 bases and J by 0 bases, with 3 bases of the junction left unmatched. The V gene's germline CDR1 is SEHNR and CDR2 FQNEAQ (reference sequence). The CDR3 contains 12 residues. The CDR3 protein is CASSGFSYEQYF. In DNA form, the CDR3 reads TGTGCCTCTAGCGGGTTCTCCTACGAGCAGTACTTC.

V is TRBV6-1 and J is TRBJ2-3; tentatively, D is TRBD2 (5 bases). The CDR3 is 15 residues long. Germline CDR1 reads MNHNS; CDR2 reads SASEGT. V was clipped by 3 bases and J by 2 bases, with 12 bases between them. CDR3: CASSDPGLPTDTQYF. Here the CDR3 DNA reads TGTGCCAGCAGTGACCCAGGACTCCCCACAGATACGCAGTATTTT.

The V call is TRBV19, the J call TRBJ1-1; D not certain. Trimming cost V 7 bases and J 5 bases, with 20 bases left between them. This CDR3 has 15 amino acids. CDR1 is LNHDA and CDR2 is SQIVND in the germline V gene (reference sequence). In DNA form, the CDR3 reads TGTGCCAGTATTTCCGGAGGATATCCGCGGACTGAAGCTTTCTTT. It translates to CASISGGYPRTEAFF. Drawing the rest from reference TRBV19 and TRBJ1-1, the complete variable domain is DGGITQSPKYLFRKEGQNVTLSCEQNLNHDAMYWYRQDPGQGLRLIYYSQIVNDFQKGDIAEGYSVSREKKESFPLTVTSAQKNPTAFYLCASISGGYPRTEAFFGQGTRLTVV.

The rearrangement joins TRBV6-1 to TRBJ1-2; no definite D call. V was pared by 6 bases and J by 8 bases, with 13 bases between. CDR3 length: 12 amino acids. From germline, CDR1 is MNHNS and CDR2 SASEGT. This CDR3 reads CASRHNVEGYTF. CDR3 DNA: TGTGCCAGCAGACATAATGTGGAAGGCTACACCTTC.

This clone was detected a few times. The CDR3 nucleotides read TGTGCCAGCAGTTTTGGACAGGGGATCGACGAGCAGTACTTC. Translated: CASSFGQGIDEQYF. J is TRBJ2-7 and V is TRBV27; 9 bases line up with TRBD1. Unmatched junction bases numbered 5, after V lost 3 bases and J lost 5 bases. Germline CDR1 and CDR2: MNHEY and SMNVEV (reference sequence). The CDR3 extends over 14 amino acids.

The CDR3 spells CASSLIAGRSYEQYF. CDR3 coding DNA: TGTGCCAGCAGTTTAATCGCGGGGCGATCCTACGAGCAGTACTTC. This rearrangement joins TRBV28 to TRBJ2-7, with D perhaps TRBD2 (6 bases). Per germline, CDR1 MDHEN and CDR2 SYDVKM. The CDR3 covers 15 residues. V gave up 2 bases and J gave up 1 base, with 12 bases separating them.

The J gene is TRBJ1-2, the V gene TRBV6-5, with D uncertain. The CDR3 runs 15 residues. Germline lookup yields CDR1 MNHEY and CDR2 SVGAGI. V was pared by 0 bases and J by 8 bases, with 16 bases between. As DNA, the CDR3 is TGTGCCAGCAGTTACTCGAGTGGGCCCCAAGGAGGCTACACCTTC. It translates to CASSYSSGPQGGYTF.

This clone was counted many times. The V gene is TRBV28, the J gene TRBJ2-3, with TRBD2 identical over 13 bases. This CDR3 has 17 amino acids. Unmatched junction bases numbered 9, after V lost 5 bases and J lost 4 bases. Per the germline V gene, CDR1 is MDHEN and CDR2 is SYDVKM. The CDR3 DNA sequence: TGTGCCAGCAGTAGTAGGACTAGCGGGAGTCAGTCAGATACGCAGTATTTT. It encodes CASSSRTSGSQSDTQYF.

The V call is TRBV28, the J call TRBJ1-2, with no clear D. Trimming took off 7 bases at V and 4 bases at J, with 10 bases between the two ends. Germline values: CDR1 MDHEN, CDR2 SYDVKM. The CDR3 has 12 amino acids. CDR3 region: CASTTGSYGYTF. The CDR3 DNA is TGTGCCAGCACAACGGGGTCCTATGGCTACACCTTC.

This rearrangement joins TRBV11-2 to TRBJ2-7; tentatively, D is TRBD2 (6 bases). Germline V gene data show CDR1 as SGHAT and CDR2 as FQNNGV. The CDR3 sequence is 14 residues long. Trimming removed 7 bases at V and 5 bases at J, with 18 bases between. The CDR3 DNA reads TGTGCCAGCACCCTCGGCAGTGCGGGGAACGAGCAGTACTTC. Its translation is CASTLGSAGNEQYF.

The chain uses TRBV30 and TRBJ1-1, with D possibly being TRBD1 (5 bases). This CDR3 contains 12 residues. The V and J ends lost 6 bases and 6 bases respectively, with 14 bases between them. Germline V CDR1 and CDR2: GTSNPN, SVGIG (reference sequence). In DNA form, the CDR3 reads TGTGCCTGCGGCAGGGAAATCTCTGAAGCTTTCTTT. Amino acids: CACGREISEAFF.

The chain links TRBV9 to TRBJ2-7; TRBD1 agrees at 10 bases. The junction had 5 bases not matched to a gene; V was cut back by 2 bases and J by 3 bases. Germline V lookup: CDR1 SGDLS, CDR2 YYNGEE. The CDR3 contains 15 residues. The CDR3 DNA reads TGTGCCAGCAGCGTCGGGACAGGGGATCTCTACGAGCAGTACTTC. As protein: CASSVGTGDLYEQYF.

In this sample, this clone turned up a few times. The chain joins TRBV4-1 to TRBJ2-7; perhaps TRBD2 as D (6 bases). The germline CDR1 and CDR2 sequences are MGHRA and YSYEKL. CDR3 length equals 17 residues. The V end was cut by 1 base, the J end by 2 bases, with 18 bases between. The CDR3 DNA sequence: TGCGCCAGCAGCCAAGGGGCGGCGCGGGGAGGAACCTACGAGCAGTACTTC. Its protein product is CASSQGAARGGTYEQYF.

V usage is TRBV5-6 and J usage is TRBJ1-6, with D maybe TRBD1 (5 bases). Trimming shortened V by 4 bases and J by 6 bases, and 20 bases separated the two germline ends. The CDR3 consists of 17 residues. Germline V gene lookup returns CDR1 SGHDT and CDR2 YYEEEE. CDR3 sequence reads: CASSSGDYLNLNSPLHF. The CDR3 DNA follows: TGTGCCAGCAGCAGTGGGGACTACCTTAACCTTAATTCACCCCTCCACTTT.

This clone was seen more than once but under ten times. The genes are TRBV2 and TRBJ2-7, with 7 bases matching TRBD1. This CDR3 has 14 amino acids. V shed 0 bases, J shed 6 bases, and the junction held 5 bases outside the gene matches. Germline V gives CDR1 SNHLY, CDR2 FYNNEI. The CDR3 region is CASSEALYRGEQYF. Here the CDR3 DNA reads TGTGCCAGCAGTGAAGCGCTTTACAGGGGCGAGCAGTACTTC.

This chain links TRBV2 with TRBJ1-5; D not resolved. There are 12 residues in the CDR3. Trimming cost V 0 bases and J 7 bases, with 4 bases left between them. Germline V gene lookup returns CDR1 SNHLY and CDR2 FYNNEI. The CDR3 is CASSEASQPQHF. Written as DNA, the CDR3 is TGTGCCAGCAGTGAAGCGTCCCAGCCCCAGCATTTT.

V and J are TRBV6-1 and TRBJ2-1; no firm D call. V lost 4 bases, J lost 8 bases, and 3 bases lay in between. Looked up from germline, CDR1 is MNHNS and CDR2 is SASEGT. The CDR3 is 10 residues long. DNA for the CDR3: TGTGCCAGCAGTGTTGATGAGCAGTTCTTC. It yields the protein CASSVDEQFF.

CDR3 in amino acids: CASSLILSGGQEAYEQYF. The CDR3 DNA follows: TGCGCCAGCAGCTTGATCTTGAGCGGAGGGCAAGAGGCCTACGAGCAGTACTTC. The J gene is TRBJ2-7, the V gene TRBV5-1, with a possible D match to TRBD2 (6 bases). Per germline, CDR1 SGHRS and CDR2 YFSETQ. With 1 base removed from V and 2 bases from J, the gap between germline ends came to 22 bases. The CDR3 spans 18 residues.

V gene TRBV27 combines with J gene TRBJ2-3, with D hard to call. V lost 4 bases, J lost 0 bases, and 5 bases lay in between. CDR3 length equals 13 residues. Germline V lookup: CDR1 MNHEY, CDR2 SMNVEV (reference sequence). CDR3 coding DNA: TGTGCCAGCAGTTCCGATAGCACAGATACGCAGTATTTT. Amino acid sequence: CASSSDSTDTQYF.

The chain joins TRBV19 to TRBJ1-5, with D unclear. The CDR3 consists of 14 residues. Germline CDR1 is LNHDA and CDR2 is SQIVND (reference sequence). Deletions cut 3 bases from V and 0 bases from J, with 6 bases between. Here the CDR3 reads CASSIRDSNQPQHF. CDR3 in DNA: TGTGCCAGTAGTATTCGTGATAGCAATCAGCCCCAGCATTTT. Full variable domain (remainder filled in from reference TRBV19 and TRBJ1-5): DGGITQSPKYLFRKEGQNVTLSCEQNLNHDAMYWYRQDPGQGLRLIYYSQIVNDFQKGDIAEGYSVSREKKESFPLTVTSAQKNPTAFYLCASSIRDSNQPQHFGDGTRLSIL.

The chain links TRBV13 to TRBJ2-5; TRBD2 is a possible D gene (6 bases). Between the trimmed V and J ends, which lost 2 bases and 1 base, there was a span of 8 bases. The CDR3 has 14 amino acids. Germline assignment: CDR1 PRHDT and CDR2 FYEKMQ (reference sequence). The CDR3 bases are TGTGCCAGCAGCTTACGGGACTCCCAAGAGACCCAGTACTTC. As protein: CASSLRDSQETQYF.

The chain links TRBV27 to TRBJ2-5, with D possibly TRBD2 on 5 matching bases. The CDR3 totals 14 residues. Germline V gene data show CDR1 as MNHEY and CDR2 as SMNVEV (reference sequence). Trimming stripped 7 bases from V and 3 bases from J, with 15 bases between. CDR3 region: CASTKTGREETQYF. CDR3 DNA sequence: TGTGCCAGCACGAAGACCGGGCGGGAAGAGACCCAGTACTTC.

The gene calls are TRBV6-5 and TRBJ1-6, with D unclear. The CDR3 spans 15 residues. V was cut by 2 bases and J by 4 bases, with 9 bases left in between. The V gene's germline CDR1 is MNHEY and CDR2 SVGAGI. The CDR3 nucleotides are TGTGCCAGCAGTTACAAGGGAGGGTATAATTCACCCCTCCACTTT. It yields the protein CASSYKGGYNSPLHF.

The chain uses TRBV2 and TRBJ2-1; D is perhaps TRBD1 or TRBD2 (5 bases each). The CDR3 has 11 amino acids. V lost 8 bases to trimming and J lost 9 bases, with 11 bases between them. Germline V lookup: CDR1 SNHLY, CDR2 FYNNEI. The CDR3 loop is CASGTGREQFF. In DNA form, the CDR3 reads TGTGCCAGCGGGACGGGACGTGAGCAGTTCTTC. Complete variable domain (other parts from reference TRBV2 and TRBJ2-1): EPEVTQTPSHQVTQMGQEVILRCVPISNHLYFYWYRQILGQKVEFLVSFYNNEISEKSEIFDDQFSVERPDGSNFTLKIRSTKLEDSAMYFCASGTGREQFFGPGTRLTVL.

The genes are TRBV5-8 and TRBJ1-1; 7 bases fit TRBD1. There are 18 residues in the CDR3. Trimming at V came to 0 bases and at J to 5 bases, leaving 16 bases not matched to a gene. Germline V gene sequence: CDR1 SGHTS, CDR2 YDEGEE. The CDR3 is CASSLGLTGQTLGTEAFF. CDR3 nucleotide sequence: TGTGCCAGCAGCTTGGGATTGACAGGGCAAACGCTGGGGACTGAAGCTTTCTTT. The full variable domain, its missing parts supplied by reference TRBV5-8 and TRBJ1-1, is EAGVTQSPTHLIKTRGQQATLRCSPISGHTSVYWYQQALGLGLQFLLWYDEGEERNRGNFPPRFSGRQFPNYSSELNVNALELEDSALYLCASSLGLTGQTLGTEAFFGQGTRLTVV.

J is TRBJ2-5 and V is TRBV10-1; D gene unclear. The germline V gene has CDR1 WNHNN and CDR2 SYGVQD (reference sequence). Trimming removed 6 bases from V and 7 bases from J, with 18 bases in between. This CDR3 region has 14 residues. Here the CDR3 reads CASSETLKSSTQYF. CDR3 in DNA: TGCGCCAGCAGCGAGACCCTAAAGAGTTCGACCCAGTACTTC.

This clone was seen a handful of times. V usage is TRBV7-8 and J usage is TRBJ2-7, with 14 bases lining up with TRBD2. The CDR3 extends over 15 amino acids. V dropped 5 bases and J dropped 5; count of bases not matched to a gene: 5. Germline CDR1 SGHVS, CDR2 FQNEAQ. This chain's CDR3 is CASSRGLAGVDEQYF. The DNA of the CDR3 is TGTGCCAGCAGCCGGGGACTAGCGGGAGTCGACGAGCAGTACTTC.

The CDR3 DNA follows: TGTGCCAGCAGTGCGTACCTAACCGGGACAGGGGCCAACTATGGCTACACCTTC. Protein sequence: CASSAYLTGTGANYGYTF. The chain recombines TRBV6-1 with TRBJ1-2; 10 positions agree with TRBD1. V lost 4 bases, J lost 2 bases, and 13 bases stayed unmatched. In germline, CDR1 is MNHNS, CDR2 SASEGT. This CDR3 has 18 amino acids.

This sequence joins TRBV7-6 and TRBJ2-6, with 12 positions matching TRBD1. J was trimmed by 4 bases and V by 6 bases; bases with no gene match: 16. This CDR3 is built from 20 residues. From germline, CDR1 is SGHVS and CDR2 FNYEAQ. The CDR3 DNA reads TGTGCCAGCAGGCTAGTAGCCCCGGGACAGGGGGCGCGAGGGGCCAACGTCCTGACTTTC. Residues: CASRLVAPGQGARGANVLTF.

The V call is TRBV29-1, the J call TRBJ1-1, with no clear D. V lost 7 bases, J lost 5 bases, and 17 bases lay in between. In germline, CDR1 is SQVTM, CDR2 ANQGSEA. CDR3 length: 13 residues. In DNA form, the CDR3 reads TGCAGCGCTTCTTCGGGTCTCGGGACTGAAGCTTTCTTT. This encodes CSASSGLGTEAFF. Using reference TRBV29-1 and TRBJ1-1 for the parts outside the CDR3, the full variable domain is SAVISQKPSRDICQRGTSLTIQCQVDSQVTMMFWYRQQPGQSLTLIATANQGSEATYESGFVIDKFPISRPNLTFSTLTVSNMSPEDSSIYLCSASSGLGTEAFFGQGTRLTVV.